The entry below describes one TCR beta chain. What it recognizes is unknown. The sample is drawn from a study of OX40 agonist ivuxolimab in advanced cancers. Study-wide findings and caveats: At 0.1 to 3.0 mg/kg, CD4+ and CD8+ blood T cells expanded clonally by week 6.

The CDR3 contains 14 residues. Trimming removed 4 bases at V and 3 bases at J, with 12 bases between. From germline, CDR1 is SQVTM and CDR2 ANQGSEA. Measured with immunoSEQ multiplex PCR; TCRdb has only the in-frame clones, and not every one. The sample holds under 70,000 clones; 75% to 90% are singletons and the top ten take approximately 3.8%. Researchers took blood at baseline, on cycle 4 day 1, and on cycle 7 day 1. The chain carries TRBV29-1 and TRBJ2-2, with TRBD1 as a possible D gene (7 bases). This TCR came from an adult with an advanced solid tumor such as melanoma, head and neck, liver or kidney cancer. The sequenced sample was CD4+ or CD8+ T cells sorted from blood, obtained in a trial of the OX40 agonist ivuxolimab. CDR3: CSVVGRGDTGELFF. In nucleotides, the CDR3 is TGCAGCGTTGTCGGCAGGGGGGACACCGGGGAGCTGTTTTTT.